These T cell receptor beta chains were read from a single sample in a study of blood T cell repertoires in COVID-19. Repertoires were generated with immunoSEQ multiplex PCR, while TCRdb's copy carries only in-frame clones and drops some. The sample includes more than 110,000 clones, roughly 80% of them seen just once. Sequenced input: PBMCs or T cells enriched from blood (not recorded which). The receptors originated from a man in his forties or fifties with acute COVID-19. Both conserved end residues are trimmed from each CDR3. Each record gives: V gene, J gene, CDR3 protein.

>TRBV27|TRBJ2-3
ASSFRGTSTDTQY
>TRBV19|TRBJ2-3
ASEKVAGVTDTQY
>TRBV28|TRBJ1-1
ASSLFGANTEAF
>TRBV30|TRBJ2-2
AWRGLAGAGELF
>TRBV7-2|TRBJ2-2
ASSLRTSGSTYTGELF
>TRBV4-1|TRBJ2-7
ASSQVGGAYEQY
>TRBV19|TRBJ1-5
ASSILEGPNQPQH
>TRBV2|TRBJ2-3
ASTGDRDTQY
>TRBV29-1|TRBJ2-5
SVDLGQSARTQY
>TRBV28|TRBJ1-5
AGYKRNSNQPQH
>TRBV7-9|TRBJ1-2
ASGGGSNYGYT
>TRBV7-9|TRBJ2-3
ASSLGIAEAVADTQY
>TRBV5-1|TRBJ1-1
ASSLLQGASEAF
>TRBV5-1|TRBJ1-4
ASSLGDRETEKLF
>TRBV18|TRBJ2-2
ASSPIRGQAGELF
>TRBV2|TRBJ1-1
ATRGGPDTEAF
>TRBV7-2|TRBJ1-1
ASSFIAWWDNAGSTEAF
>TRBV12-3/TRBV12-4|TRBJ2-1
ASSTRSEQF
>TRBV5-4|TRBJ2-2
ASSSMGQGVGGELF
>TRBV5-1|TRBJ2-1
ASSWSSYNEQF
>TRBV30|TRBJ2-2
AGIGFQGEAGELF
>TRBV5-1|TRBJ2-2
ASSRGTSGAPPNTGELF
>TRBV7-6|TRBJ1-4
ASSLATPRISGEKLF
>TRBV7-2|TRBJ2-1
ASSLVAGGGKNEQF
>TRBV5-1|TRBJ2-1
ASSQALAGVTEQF
>TRBV7-8|TRBJ2-3
ASSLVAGGDTDTQY
>TRBV5-1|TRBJ2-7
ASSFGQVSSYEQY
>TRBV28|TRBJ2-3
ASSPTRTGGSYTQY
>TRBV5-4|TRBJ1-4
ASSLYQGVATNEKLF
>TRBV3-1/TRBV3-2|TRBJ2-5
ASSPRGGRETQY
>TRBV19|TRBJ2-7
ASRTTSGGTYEQY
>TRBV6-2/TRBV6-3|TRBJ2-7
ASSYSGHTYEQY
>TRBV13|TRBJ1-6
ASSSGTGGANSPLH